This T cell receptor (beta chain) was obtained from a study of T-cell memory formation after mild COVID-19. Trimming took off 1 base at V and 1 base at J, with 9 bases between the two ends. CDR3 length: 15 residues. Germline CDR1 is SEHNR and CDR2 is FQNEAQ (reference sequence). TCRdb recomputed calls from the 5' RACE reads with MiXCR, one row per CDR3 protein. The sample carries over 500,000 distinct CDR3 sequences, 17% recorded once. The rearrangement links TRBV7-9 to TRBJ2-3; D gene ambiguous. Sequences were obtained from PBMCs or a T cell subset sorted from them (not recorded which). The clonotype originates from an adult woman who had mild COVID-19 (a few samples of this study predate the infection). Cell type and time point are not known. CDR3: CASSLVYLGTDTQYF. The CDR3 region has the DNA TGTGCCAGCAGCTTAGTCTACCTAGGCACAGATACGCAGTATTTT.